Sequencing of this T cell receptor (beta chain) was carried out in a study of cytomegalovirus exposure and HLA in healthy donors (dated by TCRdb to between 2016 and 2019). As for the study more broadly: An earlier analysis of roughly 500 of the donors reported 250 to 350 Gb of sequence data and some 110 million unique TCR beta sequences obtained from about 200 million T cells. An early release covering roughly 600 HLA-typed donors comprised roughly 300 gigabases of sequencing data and around 86 million unique TCR sequences. Of the roughly 400 genotyped donors, 81% were placed in the genetic ancestry cluster associated with self-reported Caucasian donors. The aim of the study was to test whether cataloging public T cell receptors could identify signatures of past pathogen exposure. Using immunosequencing, the study profiled T cell repertoires from 550 to 750 subjects and related those repertoires to cytomegalovirus serostatus. In addition to the first cohort of approximately 670 subjects, a separate validation cohort of approximately 130 different subjects was used. High-throughput TCR immunosequencing, statistical association of individual TCRs with disease status, and machine learning were combined to predict cytomegalovirus infection status. A later analysis re-examined previously published TCR beta repertoires from about 670 donors and added high-resolution HLA genotyping to investigate patterns of TCR occurrence. Rather than using new phenotypic data, the later analysis identified candidate immune exposures from TCR beta sequences and from how often those sequences occurred across donors. To decide whether each TCR beta V gene segment behaved as functional or pseudogenic, an earlier analysis of several hundred of the donors relied on high-throughput TCR beta sequencing. Donor age, sex, ethnicity and CMV serostatus were compiled together with the repertoire data. Genome-wide SNP genotypes for about three fifths of the 666 donors were used in a later genetic analysis, which treated that subset as a discovery cohort. Every repertoire in the discovery cohort had been generated on one and the same sequencing platform. Class I and class II HLA loci were covered by the typing at four-digit resolution. Typing coverage varied by locus: roughly 629-630 donors for A, B, C, DRB1 and DQB1; approximately 520 for DQA1; about 590 for DPA1; around 450 for DPB1. A handful of DR-DQ haplotypes were treated as single units for association and clustering because of strong linkage in the cohort. Among around 400 genotyped donors of the cohort, an average of around 240,000 unique TCR beta nucleotide sequences were sequenced per donor, about a sixth of them non-productive. Overall study results and their limits: In a later analysis, TCR association rates were found to vary across HLA loci, with the most associated TCRs seen for DRB1 alleles and the fewest for HLA-C alleles. A further reported finding was that TCR beta sequences accurately predicted the HLA-A and HLA-B alleles for most subjects in the first cohort. The authors suggested that the approach could potentially be generalized to other disease states and immunological phenotypes. Because the 87-base-pair reads could not distinguish some IMGT-functional V segments, including TRBV6-2 and TRBV6-3, those segments were excluded. Most CMV-associated TCR beta chains appeared to be HLA-restricted in a later analysis, and the HLA associations seemed to be driven largely by CMV exposure. An association between a missense DCLRE1C variant and V-gene and J-gene trimming of TCR beta chains was found in a later genetic analysis and replicated in an independent cohort. In this cohort, only TCR beta chains were sequenced, and detectable features were limited by the absence of alpha or paired-chain data. Presence/absence analyses assumed roughly uniform sequencing depth across donors, an assumption that may not hold. Correlated functional status among segregating V segments might reflect linkage disequilibrium, but an unknown experimental factor could not be ruled out. In the study, around 160 TCR beta chains were listed as associated with cytomegalovirus. Assigning TCR associations to individual alleles was difficult when HLA alleles, especially DR and DQ, strongly co-occurred. Because HLA typing was unavailable for some donors at each locus, only the typed subset was used in association tests. A few of the identified cytomegalovirus-associated TCR beta chains were confirmed in vitro to be specific for cytomegalovirus antigens. CMV serostatus was the only immune exposure information available for the cohort. A later analysis reported that several top co-occurrence clusters appeared linked to parvovirus B19, influenza, CMV and Epstein-Barr virus. Specific HLA alleles were associated with 15,000 to 20,000 TCR beta sequences at a false discovery rate of 0.05 in a later analysis. A cluster of highly shared sequence variants was judged likely to represent a technical artifact of the sequencing pipeline. A later genetic analysis reported fewer N-insertions in productive TCRs among donors in an Asian-associated ancestry cluster than the roughly 720-donor mean. Because counts were too low, roughly 16 rarely observed V segments, including chromosome 9 orphons, were excluded from the earlier analysis of roughly 580 of the donors. A later analysis found that HLA-associated TCR beta chains were more clonally expanded and had lower generation probabilities than equally common non-associated chains. In an earlier analysis of 500 to 650 of the donors, most TCR beta V segments appeared in productive rearrangements about 87% or about 30% of the time, broadly matching IMGT annotations. Cytomegalovirus status was reported to be diagnosed by the classifier with high specificity and sensitivity in both the original and validation cohorts. Most TCR sequences were seen in very few donors, while some public TCRs were found in many individuals.

In total, roughly 670 healthy bone marrow donors made up the cohort. All cohort members were sampled while nominally healthy, although unrecorded immune exposures were likely present. The donor was CMV seronegative and was included in the group of about 350 seronegative cohort members. Every donor gave a peripheral blood sample, and the peripheral blood mononuclear cells from that sample were used for TCR beta sequencing. The Qiagen DNeasy Blood Extraction Kit was used to extract genomic DNA from the blood cell samples. V is pared back by 4 bases and J by 8 bases, with 18 bases lying between the germline termini. CDR1 and CDR2 are read off the germline V gene as MGHRA and YSYEKL. The CDR3 starts with the cysteine, ends with the phenylalanine, and has 15 residues. Left in the record is the CDR3 DNA by itself, 45 bases read in frame from the first base. Of note for this clone: Its specific antigen is unknown.

The protocol used for the library was the immunoSEQ multiplex PCR assay. A mixture of 60 forward primers for TCR Vbeta segments and 13 reverse primers for TCR Jbeta segments was used in the multiplex PCR. A multiplex PCR assay on genomic DNA amplified the CDR3 region of rearranged TCR beta genes. The Illumina HiSeq System was used to sequence the amplified TCR beta libraries as 87-base-pair reads. The paper's data handling went like this. A later analysis tallied some 79 million unique TCR beta chains across the 666 repertoires, and around 12 million of those chains were shared by two or more donors. Raw reads were error-corrected and collapsed into unique sequences with a nearest-neighbor algorithm that merged closely related sequences to remove PCR and sequencing errors. CDR3 sequences were aligned to IMGT reference sequences to assign V, D and J gene segments. For a sequence to be retained, a match of at least six nucleotides to both a V gene segment and a J gene segment was required. Rearrangements were called productive when the CDR3 lacked stop codons and stayed in frame with V and J; all others were non-productive. Following IMGT convention, CDR3 was defined as the stretch from the second conserved V-encoded cysteine up to the conserved J-encoded phenylalanine. The earlier analysis of roughly 590 of the donors excluded any sequence lacking an unambiguous match to a single V gene segment. In an earlier analysis of almost 600 of the donors, a V segment was called functional when productive rearrangements were above 56.7%, and segregating when the standard deviation between donors exceeded 5%. A statistical classification framework was developed to diagnose cytomegalovirus status using the catalog of TCR beta chain sequences. In a later analysis, TCR nucleotide sequences were compared against IMGT/GENE-DB human TR gene sequences so that V and J genes could be assigned. Using the TCRdist pipeline, a later analysis assigned CDR3 sequences along with most-parsimonious VDJ recombination scenarios. A later analysis defined each TCR beta chain by its CDR3 amino acid sequence plus V-gene family, and excluded reads lacking a unique V-gene family. As a way to deal with suspected cross-contamination and a sequencing artifact, a later analysis dropped 450 to 600 nucleotide sequences that were highly shared and had low generation probability. A later analysis calculated a clonal expansion index for each public chain from normalized within-repertoire ranks of inferred template counts. In a later analysis, generation probabilities were computed using a VDJ recombination model fitted to out-of-frame rearrangements, and the results were checked against IGoR. In a later analysis, TCR-TCR, TCR-HLA and TCR-CMV co-occurrence was scored with hypergeometric tests, and a repertoire-size bias correction was applied to TCR pairs. To estimate false discovery rates, a later analysis permuted the HLA or CMV assignments 20 times. In a later analysis, co-occurring TCRs were grouped using DBSCAN, and TCRdist sequence similarity was added for clustering within HLA-allele-positive subsets. For co-occurrence clustering, repertoires with fewer than 30,000 or more than 120,000 public chains were excluded, along with five repertoires with anomalous nucleotide sharing. Entries here come from immuneACCESS through TCRdb and include only in-frame sequences with V and J called. Some clones fail to appear in such tables; in the studies checked, an unresolved V gene covers under half of the shortfall, and the cause of the remainder is unknown. The V and J calls and the clone size are those of that table, but D and trimming were determined from the DNA. The sample table records about 170,000 clones. The ten most abundant clones make up 1% to 1.5% of the sample.

The specimen sequenced was PBMCs. This sequence was found in a woman aged 60 to 75 in good health and CMV-seronegative. Recombination connected TRBV4-1 to TRBJ2-1; the D gene is possibly TRBD1, with 5 bases matching. The nucleotides are TGCGCCAGCAGCCCCTTGGGGCAGGTTATCGATGAGCAGTTCTTC. Its translation is CASSPLGQVIDEQFF.